The clone carrying this TCR beta chain came up many times. This sample stems from a study of T-cell reconstitution after alpha-beta-depleted transplantation in children. The CDR3 runs to 14 residues. J was trimmed by 4 bases and V by 6 bases; bases with no gene match: 8. TCRbeta library preparation incorporated unique molecular identifiers. TCRdb ran MiXCR on the PCR reads and lists one entry per CDR3 protein. The table includes some 490,000 distinct CDR3 sequences, 12% detected once. The source is a human donor who donated a stem cell graft to a child with combined immunodeficiency. The chain couples TRBV12-3 or TRBV12-4 to TRBJ1-2; 7 bases fit TRBD1. Source: PBMCs from the stem cell graft donor, taken from the stem cell graft. CDR3 nucleotides: TGTGCCAGCAGACCGACGACAGGGATCTATGGCTACACCTTC. The encoded protein is CASRPTTGIYGYTF.